One sample yielded the 18 T cell receptor beta chains listed below, sequenced in a study of CD4 and CD8 cells across lung adenocarcinoma regions. TCRdb re-called the PCR reads through MiXCR, storing one row per CDR3 protein. The sample carries over 7,500 distinct CDR3 sequences, 50% recorded once. The material sequenced was CD8+ T cells from the margin of a lung tumor. The receptor set was obtained from a female donor with lung adenocarcinoma. The CD4 and CD8 labels of this study may be unreliable.

About this clonotype itself: An end of the junction differs from the germline gene, which may be a read error. The rearrangement uses TRBV6-2 or TRBV6-3 and TRBJ2-1, with 12 bases fitting TRBD2. This CDR3 is 13 amino acids long. From germline, CDR1 is MNHEY and CDR2 SVGEGT. In DNA form, the CDR3 reads TGTGCCGGCAGACTAGCGGGAGCCAATGAGCAGTTCTTC. It specifies CAGRLAGANEQFF.

The chain has TRBV27 and TRBJ2-1; tentatively, D is TRBD2 (7 bases). TRBJ2-7 matches the DNA end more closely, so the J call is doubtful. The length of the CDR3 is 15 residues. Per the germline V gene, CDR1 is MNHEY and CDR2 is SMNVEV (reference sequence). This CDR3 reads CGGGRGGREKDTQYF. The CDR3 DNA sequence: TGTGGCGGGGGACGCGGGGGCCGGGAAAAAGATACGCAGTACTTC.

This chain links TRBV4-2 with TRBJ2-5, with D perhaps matching TRBD2 (6 bases). The tail of the sequence fits TRBJ2-1 better, so the J call may be wrong. From germline, CDR1 is LGHNA and CDR2 YNFKEQ. This CDR3 contains 16 residues. CDR3 protein: CASSPGSAEVRSEQFF. DNA for the CDR3: TGTGCCAGCAGCCCCGGGAGTGCGGAAGTTAGGAGTGAGCAGTTCTTC.

This chain joins TRBV27 and TRBJ2-3, with D possibly being TRBD2 (6 bases). The J call could be wrong; TRBJ2-7 is a better fit for the DNA end. CDR1 and CDR2 from the germline V gene are MNHEY and SMNVEV (reference sequence). This CDR3 is 15 amino acids long. The CDR3 DNA follows: TGTGCCAGCAGTCCGGGACTTTCTGACACAGATATGCAGTACTTC. Translation: CASSPGLSDTDMQYF.

This sequence joins TRBV20-1 and TRBJ2-5; 7 bases are shared with TRBD2. J was trimmed by 7 bases and V by 0 bases; bases with no gene match: 11. Germline CDR1 is DFQATT and CDR2 is SNEGSKA (reference sequence). This CDR3 contains 15 residues. CDR3 amino acids: CSARDLGLVTGTQYF. The CDR3 nucleotides read TGCAGTGCTAGAGATTTAGGACTAGTGACGGGGACCCAGTACTTC.

As regards this clonotype: A read error may produce the germline difference seen at one junction end. J is TRBJ2-4 and V is TRBV7-2; possibly TRBD1 or TRBD2 for D (5 bases each). This CDR3 contains 15 residues. The germline V gene encodes CDR1 SGHTA and CDR2 FQGNSA. CDR3 loop: CGSGSGLGAKNIQYF. The CDR3 DNA sequence: TGTGGCAGCGGCTCGGGGCTGGGAGCGAAAAACATTCAGTACTTC.

This clonotype is deemed medium-sized. This chain links TRBV7-6 with TRBJ2-1, with D unresolved. V was trimmed by 2 bases and J by 8 bases, leaving 10 bases between them. This CDR3 comprises 13 residues. Germline CDR1 is SGHVS and CDR2 is FNYEAQ. The CDR3 reads CASSLTNDYEQFF. In nucleotides, the CDR3 is TGTGCCAGCAGCTTAACTAATGATTATGAGCAGTTCTTC.

V usage is TRBV27 and J usage is TRBJ2-3; 10 bases align to TRBD2. The ends lost 5 bases at V and 6 bases at J; junction bases unmatched: 8. The CDR3 has 15 residues. Germline CDR1 MNHEY, CDR2 SMNVEV (reference sequence). CDR3 DNA: TGTGCCAGCAGTGGGGCTAGCGGGAGCAGGGATACGCAGTATTTT. This encodes CASSGASGSRDTQYF.

This clonotype was seen only a few times. This sequence joins TRBV20-1 and TRBJ2-4, with a weak D call TRBD1 (5 bases). The V gene's germline CDR1 is DFQATT and CDR2 SNEGSKA (reference sequence). This CDR3 has 13 residues. V was shortened by 3 bases and J by 6 bases, with 12 bases between the two germline ends. This chain's CDR3 is CSARPGHGNIQYF. In DNA form, the CDR3 reads TGCAGTGCTAGGCCCGGACATGGAAACATTCAGTACTTC.

Judged by abundance, this clonotype is medium-sized. The chain uses TRBV6-1 and TRBJ2-1, with D perhaps TRBD2 (5 bases). The germline V gene encodes CDR1 MNHNS and CDR2 SASEGT. The CDR3 is 15 amino acids. V was cut by 0 bases and J by 1 base, with 7 bases left in between. CDR3 loop: CASSEALASYNEQFF. CDR3 DNA: TGTGCCAGCAGTGAAGCGCTAGCTTCCTACAATGAGCAGTTCTTC.

The CDR3 region has the DNA TGTGCCAGCAGTTTACCCGAGAGCCAAGAGACCCAGTACTTC. Its protein is CASSLPESQETQYF. V is TRBV12-3 or TRBV12-4 and J is TRBJ2-1; D ambiguous. The DNA matches TRBJ2-5 better at its end, which makes the J call doubtful. The CDR3 length is 14 residues.

This clonotype was seen a few times. The chain is built from TRBV7-2 and TRBJ2-1; weak D call: TRBD2 (7 bases). CDR3 length: 15 residues. Germline values: CDR1 SGHTA, CDR2 FQGNSA. The V end was cut by 11 bases, the J end by 4 bases, with 21 bases between. DNA for the CDR3: TGTGCCGGCCAGTTACGGAGGGGGGGATACAATGAGCAGTTCTTC. Encoded protein: CAGQLRRGGYNEQFF.

The chain is built from TRBV7-8 and TRBJ2-1; tentative D call: TRBD2 (6 bases). The CDR3 consists of 12 residues. Germline-derived CDR1 and CDR2 are SGHVS and FQNEAQ. Trimming stripped 5 bases from V and 7 bases from J, with 9 bases between. CDR3 in amino acids: CASSPGTNEQFF. CDR3 DNA sequence: TGTGCCAGCAGCCCAGGGACTAATGAGCAGTTCTTC.

In its sample, this clonotype was seen a few times. The rearrangement joins TRBV10-2 to TRBJ2-2; D is possibly TRBD1 or TRBD2 (5 bases each). CDR1 and CDR2 from the germline V gene are WSHSY and SAAADI. Trimming stripped 6 bases from V and 3 bases from J, with 5 bases between. This CDR3 comprises 12 residues. The CDR3 is CASRGDTGELFF. In nucleotides, the CDR3 is TGCGCCAGCAGGGGGGACACCGGGGAGCTGTTTTTT.

This clonotype has just a few counts. The V and J genes are TRBV6-1 and TRBJ1-1; no clear D gene. V lost 5 bases to trimming and J lost 1 base, with 8 bases between them. Per the germline V gene, CDR1 is MNHNS and CDR2 is SASEGT. The CDR3 runs 13 residues. CDR3 residues: CASSPTRNTEAFF. The CDR3 coding sequence is TGTGCCAGCAGTCCAACCAGGAACACTGAAGCTTTCTTT.

V usage is TRBV3-1 and J usage is TRBJ2-1; a weak D match, TRBD1 (6 bases). The length of the CDR3 is 12 residues. V lost 3 bases and J 9 bases, leaving 9 bases between the germline ends. Germline V gene sequence: CDR1 LGHDT, CDR2 YNNKEL (reference sequence). In nucleotides, the CDR3 is TGTGCCAGCAGCCAGGGGGCCGGTGAGCAGTTCTTC. Translated: CASSQGAGEQFF.

The rearrangement links TRBV10-3 to TRBJ2-3; the match to TRBD1 covers 7 bases. The V gene end was trimmed by 10 bases and the J gene end by 2 bases; junction bases not matched to a gene: 15. This CDR3 contains 16 residues. Germline CDR1 is ENHRY and CDR2 is SYGVKD. The CDR3 DNA sequence: TGTGCCACCCCCACGATTACAGGGGTCATCACAGATACGCAGTATTTT. This sequence encodes CATPTITGVITDTQYF.

This chain uses TRBV6-1 with TRBJ2-1; the D is unclear. The DNA end is more similar to TRBJ2-7, so the J call may be wrong. Germline V lookup: CDR1 MNHNS, CDR2 SASEGT. This CDR3 contains 15 residues. The CDR3 sequence: CASSPNLVLHNEQYF. In nucleotides, the CDR3 is TGTGCCAGCAGCCCTAACTTAGTTCTCCACAATGAGCAGTACTTC.